This T cell receptor beta chain was identified during a study of T cell repertoires in cytomegalovirus infection. Study in general: Shared public TCR beta signatures pointed to both CMV infection and a matching HLA type.

As for this clonotype: Antigen: not known.

Notes on the study in general: HLA-C-restricted, CMV-specific TCR beta clonotypes were dominant ex vivo.

TCRdb independently ran MiXCR on the reads; one entry per CDR3 protein. Of about 97,000 distinct CDR3 sequences listed, 16% are singletons. The specimen was PBMCs. The receptor's source is a human donor in good health (CMV status not recorded). Some clones in this sample may be carry-over from other donors' samples.

CDR3 bases: TGTGCCAGCAGTTTTAGAGACAGTCTTTTCTATGGCTACACCTTC. Amino acid sequence: CASSFRDSLFYGYTF. V and J are TRBV28 and TRBJ1-2; D might be TRBD1 (5 bases). Trimming left V 3 bases short and J 4 bases short, with 15 bases between. Looked up from germline, CDR1 is MDHEN and CDR2 is SYDVKM. The CDR3 totals 15 residues.